The present entry profiles one TCR beta chain with its context. The length of the CDR3 is 15 residues. CDR1 is ENHRY and CDR2 is SYGVKD in the germline V gene. Losses at the gene ends were 4 bases for V and 10 bases for J; bases not matched to a gene: 8. This record comes from a study of cytomegalovirus exposure and HLA in healthy donors. 60 Vbeta and 13 Jbeta primers were used in PCR. The table came from immunoSEQ multiplex PCR; TCRdb's copy has only in-frame clones and leaves some out. Found here are 150,000 or so clones, around 80% of them singletons; the top ten hold 1.9%. The receptor was derived from a man younger than 30 in good health and CMV-seronegative. The sample consisted of PBMCs. The V call is TRBV10-3, the J call TRBJ2-1; TRBD1 matches 12 bases. CDR3: CAISGPGQGAREQFF. CDR3 DNA sequence: TGTGCCATCAGTGGGCCGGGACAGGGGGCTAGAGAGCAGTTCTTC.